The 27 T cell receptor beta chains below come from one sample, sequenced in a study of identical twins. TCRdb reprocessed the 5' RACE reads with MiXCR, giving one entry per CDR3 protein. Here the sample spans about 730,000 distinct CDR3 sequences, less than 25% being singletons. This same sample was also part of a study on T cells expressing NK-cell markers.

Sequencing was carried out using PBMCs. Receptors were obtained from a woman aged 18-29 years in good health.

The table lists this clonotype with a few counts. This CDR3 is CASSEEWQYEQYF. The CDR3, as DNA: TGTGCCAGCAGTGAAGAATGGCAGTACGAGCAGTACTTC. V and J are TRBV6-1 and TRBJ2-7; D gene ambiguous. Germline V gene sequence: CDR1 MNHNS, CDR2 SASEGT. The CDR3 runs 13 residues. V shed 1 base and J shed 4 bases, with 8 bases lying between them.

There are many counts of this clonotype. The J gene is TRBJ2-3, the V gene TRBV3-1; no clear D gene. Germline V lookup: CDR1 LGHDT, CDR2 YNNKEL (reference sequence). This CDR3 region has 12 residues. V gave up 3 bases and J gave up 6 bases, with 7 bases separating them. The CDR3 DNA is TGTGCCAGCAGCCACCTCGGGGATACGCAGTATTTT. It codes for CASSHLGDTQYF.

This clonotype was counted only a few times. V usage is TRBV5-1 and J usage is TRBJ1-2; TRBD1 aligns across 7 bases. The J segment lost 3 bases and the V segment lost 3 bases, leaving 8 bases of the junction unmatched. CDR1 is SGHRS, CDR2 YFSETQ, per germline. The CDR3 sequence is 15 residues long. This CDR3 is CASSSRTGGDYGYTF. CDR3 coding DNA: TGCGCCAGCAGCTCCAGGACAGGAGGGGACTATGGCTACACCTTC. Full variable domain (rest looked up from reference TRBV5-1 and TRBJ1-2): KAGVTQTPRYLIKTRGQQVTLSCSPISGHRSVSWYQQTPGQGLQFLFEYFSETQRNKGNFPGRFSGRQFSNSRSEMNVSTLELGDSALYLCASSSRTGGDYGYTFGSGTRLTVV.

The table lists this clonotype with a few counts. The CDR3 loop reads CASSLLGGSSYNEQFF. The DNA of the CDR3 is TGTGCCAGCAGCTTGCTGGGCGGGAGCTCCTACAATGAGCAGTTCTTC. The chain employs TRBV11-2 and TRBJ2-1; 7 nucleotides line up with TRBD2. The CDR3 loop spans 16 amino acids. Germline V gene sequence: CDR1 SGHAT, CDR2 FQNNGV. The ends lost 3 bases at V and 0 bases at J; junction bases unmatched: 5.

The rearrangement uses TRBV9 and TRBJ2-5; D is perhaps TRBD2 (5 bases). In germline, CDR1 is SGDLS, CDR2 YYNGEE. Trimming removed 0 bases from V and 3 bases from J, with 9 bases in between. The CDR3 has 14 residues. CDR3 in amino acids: CASSVGRAEETQYF. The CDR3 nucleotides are TGTGCCAGCAGCGTAGGGCGAGCGGAAGAGACCCAGTACTTC.

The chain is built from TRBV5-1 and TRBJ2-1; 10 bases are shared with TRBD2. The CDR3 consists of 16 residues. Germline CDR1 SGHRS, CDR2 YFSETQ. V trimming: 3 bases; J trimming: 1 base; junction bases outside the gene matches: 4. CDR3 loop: CASSSTSGASYNEQFF. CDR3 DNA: TGCGCCAGCAGCTCCACTAGCGGGGCTTCCTACAATGAGCAGTTCTTC. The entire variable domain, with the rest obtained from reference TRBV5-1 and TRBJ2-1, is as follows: KAGVTQTPRYLIKTRGQQVTLSCSPISGHRSVSWYQQTPGQGLQFLFEYFSETQRNKGNFPGRFSGRQFSNSRSEMNVSTLELGDSALYLCASSSTSGASYNEQFFGPGTRLTVL.

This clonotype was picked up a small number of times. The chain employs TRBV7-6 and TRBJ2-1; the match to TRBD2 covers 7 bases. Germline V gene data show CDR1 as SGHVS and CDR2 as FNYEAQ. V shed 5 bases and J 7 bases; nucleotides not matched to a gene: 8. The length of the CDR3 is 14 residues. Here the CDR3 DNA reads TGTGCCAGCAGCCGGACCCTGGGGGGGAATGAGCAGTTCTTC. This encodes CASSRTLGGNEQFF. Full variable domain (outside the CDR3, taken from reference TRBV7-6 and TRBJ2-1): GAGVSQSPRYKVTKRGQDVALRCDPISGHVSLYWYRQALGQGPEFLTYFNYEAQQDKSGLPNDRFSAERPEGSISTLTIQRTEQRDSAMYRCASSRTLGGNEQFFGPGTRLTVL.

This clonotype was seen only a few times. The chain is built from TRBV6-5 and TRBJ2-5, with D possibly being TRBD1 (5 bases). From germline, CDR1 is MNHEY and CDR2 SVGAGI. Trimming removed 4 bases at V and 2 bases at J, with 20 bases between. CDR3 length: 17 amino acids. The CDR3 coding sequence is TGTGCCAGCAGTTTGCGAGAAGGGGTGTGGGGACAAGAGACCCAGTACTTC. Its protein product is CASSLREGVWGQETQYF.

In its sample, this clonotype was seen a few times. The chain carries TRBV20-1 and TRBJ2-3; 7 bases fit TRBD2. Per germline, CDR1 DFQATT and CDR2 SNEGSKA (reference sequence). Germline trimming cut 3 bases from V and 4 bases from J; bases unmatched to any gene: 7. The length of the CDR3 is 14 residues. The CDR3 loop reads CSASPGLRSDTQYF. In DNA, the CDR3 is TGCAGTGCTAGTCCGGGACTAAGGTCAGATACGCAGTATTTT.

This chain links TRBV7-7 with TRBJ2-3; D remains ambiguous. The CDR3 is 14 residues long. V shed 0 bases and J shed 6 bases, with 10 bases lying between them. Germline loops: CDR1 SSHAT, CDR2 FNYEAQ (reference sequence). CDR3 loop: CASSLASASDTQYF. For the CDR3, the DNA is TGTGCCAGCAGCTTAGCTTCGGCCTCCGATACGCAGTATTTT.

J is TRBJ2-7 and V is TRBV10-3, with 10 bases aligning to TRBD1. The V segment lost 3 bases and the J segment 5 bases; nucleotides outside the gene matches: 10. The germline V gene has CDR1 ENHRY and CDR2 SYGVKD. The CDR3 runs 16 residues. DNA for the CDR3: TGTGCCATCAGTGACCATAAAGGGACAGGGGACCACGAGCAGTACTTC. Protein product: CAISDHKGTGDHEQYF.

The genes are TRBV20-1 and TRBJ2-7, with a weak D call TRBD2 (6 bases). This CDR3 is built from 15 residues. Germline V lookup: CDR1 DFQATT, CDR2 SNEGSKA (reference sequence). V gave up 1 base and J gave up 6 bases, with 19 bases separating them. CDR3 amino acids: CSARAPRGAGVEQYF. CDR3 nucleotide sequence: TGCAGTGCTAGAGCCCCTCGGGGAGCGGGTGTCGAGCAGTACTTC.

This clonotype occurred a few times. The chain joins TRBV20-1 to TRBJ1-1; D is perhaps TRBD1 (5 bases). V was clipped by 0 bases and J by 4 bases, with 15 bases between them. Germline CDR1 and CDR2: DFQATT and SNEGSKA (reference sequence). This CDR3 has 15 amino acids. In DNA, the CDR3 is TGCAGTGCTAGAGATCCGGGGGGAGGAGGCACTGAAGCTTTCTTT. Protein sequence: CSARDPGGGGTEAFF.

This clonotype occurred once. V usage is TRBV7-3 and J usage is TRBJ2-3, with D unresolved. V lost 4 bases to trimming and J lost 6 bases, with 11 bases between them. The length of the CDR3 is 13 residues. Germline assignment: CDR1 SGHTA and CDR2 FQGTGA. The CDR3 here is CASSSTLKDTQYF. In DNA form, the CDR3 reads TGTGCCAGCAGCTCGACCCTTAAGGATACGCAGTATTTT.

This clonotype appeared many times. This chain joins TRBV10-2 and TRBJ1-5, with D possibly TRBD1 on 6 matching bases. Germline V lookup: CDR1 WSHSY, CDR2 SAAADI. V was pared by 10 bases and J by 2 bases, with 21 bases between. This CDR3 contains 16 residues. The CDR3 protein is CATLATGAGGNQPQHF. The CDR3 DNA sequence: TGCGCCACTCTTGCAACGGGGGCGGGGGGCAATCAGCCCCAGCATTTT.

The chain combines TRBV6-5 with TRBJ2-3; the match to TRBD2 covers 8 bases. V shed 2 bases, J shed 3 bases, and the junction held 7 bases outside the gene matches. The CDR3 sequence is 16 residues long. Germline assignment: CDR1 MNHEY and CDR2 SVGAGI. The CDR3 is CASSYGAGVLTDTQYF. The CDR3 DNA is TGTGCCAGCAGTTACGGAGCGGGAGTTTTGACAGATACGCAGTATTTT.

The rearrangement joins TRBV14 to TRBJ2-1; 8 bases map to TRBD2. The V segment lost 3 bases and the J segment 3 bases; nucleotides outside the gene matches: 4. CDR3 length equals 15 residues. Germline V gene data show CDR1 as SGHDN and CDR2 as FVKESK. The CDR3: CASSQYAGGYNEQFF. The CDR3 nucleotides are TGTGCCAGCAGCCAGTACGCGGGAGGCTACAATGAGCAGTTCTTC.

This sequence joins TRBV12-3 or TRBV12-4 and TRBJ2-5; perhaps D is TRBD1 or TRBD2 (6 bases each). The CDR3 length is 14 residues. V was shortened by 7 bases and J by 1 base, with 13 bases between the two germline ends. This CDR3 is CASTAGGPQETQYF. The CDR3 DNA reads TGTGCCAGCACGGCCGGGGGCCCCCAAGAGACCCAGTACTTC.

CDR3 sequence: CASSLGGTPTSTDTQYF. CDR3 bases: TGTGCCAGCAGCTTAGGAGGGACCCCTACTAGCACAGATACGCAGTATTTT. The chain links TRBV7-2 to TRBJ2-3, with D possibly called TRBD1 or TRBD2 (5 bases each). The germline V gene encodes CDR1 SGHTA and CDR2 FQGNSA. Trimming removed 1 base at V and 0 bases at J, with 14 bases between. The CDR3 has 17 amino acids.

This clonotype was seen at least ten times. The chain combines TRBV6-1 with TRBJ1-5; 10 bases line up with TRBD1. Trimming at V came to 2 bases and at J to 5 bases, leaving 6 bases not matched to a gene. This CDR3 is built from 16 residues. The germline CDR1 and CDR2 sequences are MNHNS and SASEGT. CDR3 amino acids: CASSENAGQGDQPQHF. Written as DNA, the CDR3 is TGTGCCAGCAGTGAAAATGCAGGACAGGGGGATCAGCCCCAGCATTTT.

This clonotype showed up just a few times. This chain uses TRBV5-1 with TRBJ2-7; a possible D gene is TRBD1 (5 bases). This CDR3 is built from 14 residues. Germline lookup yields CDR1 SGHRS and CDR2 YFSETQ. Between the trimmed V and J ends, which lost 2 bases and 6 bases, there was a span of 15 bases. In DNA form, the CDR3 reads TGCGCCAGCAGCTTTGAAGGGGTCTTCCTCGAGCAGTACTTC. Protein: CASSFEGVFLEQYF.

In DNA, the CDR3 is TGTGCCAGCAGCTTGGGGGGGAGATCAAATGAAAAACTGTTTTTT. This translates into CASSLGGRSNEKLFF. The gene calls are TRBV5-8 and TRBJ1-4, with a possible D match to TRBD1 (5 bases). CDR3 length equals 15 residues. CDR1 SGHTS and CDR2 YDEGEE come from the germline V gene. Between the trimmed V and J ends, which lost 0 bases and 5 bases, there was a span of 11 bases.

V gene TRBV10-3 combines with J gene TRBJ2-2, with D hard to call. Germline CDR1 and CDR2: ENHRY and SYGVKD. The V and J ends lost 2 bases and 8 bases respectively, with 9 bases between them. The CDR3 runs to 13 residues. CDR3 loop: CAISEVIPGELFF. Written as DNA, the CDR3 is TGTGCCATCAGTGAGGTTATTCCGGGGGAGCTGTTTTTT.

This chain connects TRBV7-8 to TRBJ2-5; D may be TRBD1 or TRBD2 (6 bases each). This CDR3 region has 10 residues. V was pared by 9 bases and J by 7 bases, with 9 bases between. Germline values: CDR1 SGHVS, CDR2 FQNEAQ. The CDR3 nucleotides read TGTGCCAGTGGGGGGCTGACCCAGTACTTC. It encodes CASGGLTQYF.

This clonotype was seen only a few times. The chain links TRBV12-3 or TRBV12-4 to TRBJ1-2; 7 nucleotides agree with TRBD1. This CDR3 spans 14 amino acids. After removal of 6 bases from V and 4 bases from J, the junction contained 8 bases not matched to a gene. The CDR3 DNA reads TGTGCCAGCAGACTACAGGGGATCTTCTATGGCTACACCTTC. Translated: CASRLQGIFYGYTF.

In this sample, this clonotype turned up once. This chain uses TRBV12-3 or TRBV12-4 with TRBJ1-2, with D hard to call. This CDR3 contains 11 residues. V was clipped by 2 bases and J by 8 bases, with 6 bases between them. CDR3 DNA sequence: TGTGCCAGCAGTTTAACTACGGGCTACACCTTC. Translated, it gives CASSLTTGYTF.

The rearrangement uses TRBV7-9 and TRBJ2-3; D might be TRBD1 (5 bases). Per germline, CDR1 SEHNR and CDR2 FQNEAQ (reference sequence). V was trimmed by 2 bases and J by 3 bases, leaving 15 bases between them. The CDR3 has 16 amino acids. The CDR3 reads CASSLQRWGLTDTQYF. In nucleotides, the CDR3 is TGTGCCAGCAGCTTACAACGGTGGGGCTTAACAGATACGCAGTATTTT.